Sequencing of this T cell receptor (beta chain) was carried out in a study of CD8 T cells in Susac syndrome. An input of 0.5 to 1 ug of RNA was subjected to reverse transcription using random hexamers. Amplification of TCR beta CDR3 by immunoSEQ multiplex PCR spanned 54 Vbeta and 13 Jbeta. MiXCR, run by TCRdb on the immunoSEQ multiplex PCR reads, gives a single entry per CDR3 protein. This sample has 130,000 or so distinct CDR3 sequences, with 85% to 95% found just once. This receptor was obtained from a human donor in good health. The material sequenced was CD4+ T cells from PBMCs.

The CDR3 DNA reads TGTGCCAGCTCACCACCATCTTTTCGAGAGACCCAGTACTTC. It is translated as CASSPPSFRETQYF. The rearrangement links TRBV18 to TRBJ2-5; no firm D call. CDR1 and CDR2 from the germline V gene are KGHSH and LQKENI. Trimming left V 0 bases short and J 4 bases short, with 9 bases between. The CDR3 contains 14 residues.